The sequence of this T cell receptor (beta chain) was determined in a study of brain T cells in children with intractable seizures. The CDR3 length is 15 residues. Germline CDR1 reads MGHRA; CDR2 reads YSYEKL. V shed 0 bases and J shed 5 bases, with 14 bases lying between them. Documented time point: blood from clinic visit 5 months post-surgery; TSC patient then seizure free. At least one anti-epileptic drug was given before surgery. The table came from immunoSEQ multiplex PCR; TCRdb's copy has only in-frame clones and leaves some out. The repertoire includes approximately 330,000 clones, about 94% of them detected once, and 5.7% sits in the top ten.

Sequenced material: peripheral blood, taken approximately 5 months after surgery. The V and J genes are TRBV4-1 and TRBJ2-7; a possible D gene is TRBD1 (6 bases). The origin of this receptor is a boy under two years old with tuberous sclerosis and intractable seizures. CDR3 nucleotide sequence: TGCGCCAGCAGCCAAGAGCCCATCGAGGGGGACGAGCAGTACTTC. The encoded protein is CASSQEPIEGDEQYF.